Listed below are T cell receptor beta chains from one sample, sequenced in a study of cytomegalovirus exposure and HLA in healthy donors. Assay: immunoSEQ multiplex PCR; the TCRdb copy retains only in-frame clones and omits some. Altogether roughly 98,000 clones are present, roughly 74% being singletons, with the ten largest covering 13% to 15%. The source material was PBMCs. The receptors here all came from a woman in her 70s in good health and CMV-seropositive. Each CDR3 is given with its conserved first and last residue. D genes are given only for firm matches. The size entry is marked missing in some rows and otherwise reads once, few, many or a size class.

d_call	clone_size	v_call	j_call	cdr3_aa	cdr3_nt
.	.	TRBV6-1	TRBJ2-5	CASTAGPGLETQYF	TGTGCCAGCACCGCGGGTCCGGGGTTGGAGACCCAGTACTTC
.	.	TRBV29-1	TRBJ2-5	CSVAGGLAGIETQYF	TGCAGCGTTGCTGGTGGGCTGGCGGGGATAGAGACCCAGTACTTC
.	.	TRBV7-9	TRBJ2-1	CASSPAPLGGALIPNEQFF	TGTGCCAGCAGCCCTGCGCCCCTAGGGGGAGCACTTATTCCCAATGAGCAGTTCTTC
TRBD1	.	TRBV19	TRBJ1-1	CASTEGQGRGGNTEAFF	TGTGCCAGTACCGAGGGACAGGGAAGGGGCGGGAACACTGAAGCTTTCTTT
.	.	TRBV7-2	TRBJ1-2	CASSLVGGEGSGGYTF	TGTGCCAGCAGCTTAGTAGGGGGGGAAGGGTCGGGTGGCTACACCTTC
.	.	TRBV13	TRBJ1-2	CASSYYRQDLPNGYTF	TGTGCCAGCAGCTACTACCGACAGGACCTACCAAATGGCTACACCTTC
TRBD2	.	TRBV5-6	TRBJ2-5	CASSLTRGNRETQYF	TGTGCCAGCAGCTTGACGCGGGGGAATCGGGAGACCCAGTACTTC
TRBD2	.	TRBV28	TRBJ2-7	CASSLSGLAYEQYF	TGTGCCAGCAGTTTATCGGGACTAGCGTACGAGCAGTACTTC
TRBD1	once	TRBV19	TRBJ2-1	CASIPDRGSYNEQFF	TGTGCCAGTATCCCGGACAGGGGATCCTACAATGAGCAGTTCTTC
TRBD1	few	TRBV2	TRBJ1-1	CASGTGGPEAFF	TGTGCCAGCGGGACAGGGGGTCCTGAAGCTTTCTTT
.	.	TRBV18	TRBJ1-6	CASSPTSSYNSPLHF	TGTGCCAGCTCACCCACGAGCTCCTATAATTCACCCCTCCACTTT
.	once	TRBV29-1	TRBJ2-7	CSVHSGTYEQYF	TGCAGCGTCCATAGCGGTACCTACGAGCAGTACTTC
TRBD2	.	TRBV6-5	TRBJ2-1	CASSRGGRNEQFF	TGTGCCAGCAGTCGGGGGGGGAGGAATGAGCAGTTCTTC
TRBD2	once	TRBV28	TRBJ2-7	CASSQTSGGAYEQYF	TGTGCCAGCAGTCAGACTAGCGGGGGGGCCTACGAGCAGTACTTC
.	few	TRBV9	TRBJ1-4	CASSEGQFNEKLFF	TGTGCCAGCAGTGAAGGACAGTTTAATGAAAAACTGTTTTTT
TRBD1	.	TRBV11-2	TRBJ1-2	CASSDKTGGYGYTF	TGTGCCAGCAGCGACAAGACAGGGGGCTATGGCTACACCTTC
TRBD1	few	TRBV30	TRBJ1-2	CAWSQARDRAQVYGYTF	TGTGCCTGGAGCCAAGCCCGGGACAGGGCCCAGGTCTATGGCTACACCTTC
.	.	TRBV27	TRBJ2-7	CASSFSTGTHYEQYF	TGTGCCAGCAGCTTTTCCACAGGGACCCACTACGAGCAGTACTTC
.	.	TRBV7-9	TRBJ1-1	CASSPRGGWTEAFF	TGTGCCAGCAGCCCAAGAGGCGGGTGGACTGAAGCTTTCTTT
.	.	TRBV7-3	TRBJ2-1	CASSPPGGTEYNEQFF	TGTGCCAGCAGCCCCCCCGGAGGGACCGAATACAATGAGCAGTTCTTC
.	.	TRBV6-1	TRBJ1-3	CASSVQGPSSGNTIYF	TGTGCCAGCAGTGTCCAGGGGCCCTCCTCTGGAAACACCATATATTTT
.	few	TRBV2	TRBJ2-5	CASSGRRGAETQYF	TGTGCCAGCAGTGGGCGTAGGGGCGCGGAGACCCAGTACTTC
TRBD2	.	TRBV2	TRBJ2-1	CASKASGRASYNEQFF	TGTGCCAGCAAGGCTAGCGGGAGGGCCAGTTACAATGAGCAGTTCTTC